This T cell receptor beta chain was captured by sequencing in a study of CD8 T cells in Susac syndrome. A single count supports this clonotype. An amount of RNA that ranged from about 0.45 to 1 ug was reverse transcribed with random hexamers. TCR beta CDR3 was amplified by immunoSEQ multiplex PCR. This amplification extended across 54 Vbeta and 13 Jbeta segments. TCRdb re-called the immunoSEQ multiplex PCR reads through MiXCR, storing one row per CDR3 protein. This table holds about 49,000 distinct CDR3 sequences, 93% found once. The sample comprised CD8+ T cells from PBMCs. The source is a human donor in good health.

The CDR3 nucleotides read TGTGCCAGCAGTGAAGCCGGGACTAGCGGCTCCTACGAGCAGTACTTC. Its translation is CASSEAGTSGSYEQYF. The chain links TRBV6-1 to TRBJ2-7, with 11 bases identical to TRBD2. V was clipped by 0 bases and J by 0 bases; unmatched bases: 1. CDR3 size: 16 residues. CDR1 is MNHNS, CDR2 SASEGT, per germline.